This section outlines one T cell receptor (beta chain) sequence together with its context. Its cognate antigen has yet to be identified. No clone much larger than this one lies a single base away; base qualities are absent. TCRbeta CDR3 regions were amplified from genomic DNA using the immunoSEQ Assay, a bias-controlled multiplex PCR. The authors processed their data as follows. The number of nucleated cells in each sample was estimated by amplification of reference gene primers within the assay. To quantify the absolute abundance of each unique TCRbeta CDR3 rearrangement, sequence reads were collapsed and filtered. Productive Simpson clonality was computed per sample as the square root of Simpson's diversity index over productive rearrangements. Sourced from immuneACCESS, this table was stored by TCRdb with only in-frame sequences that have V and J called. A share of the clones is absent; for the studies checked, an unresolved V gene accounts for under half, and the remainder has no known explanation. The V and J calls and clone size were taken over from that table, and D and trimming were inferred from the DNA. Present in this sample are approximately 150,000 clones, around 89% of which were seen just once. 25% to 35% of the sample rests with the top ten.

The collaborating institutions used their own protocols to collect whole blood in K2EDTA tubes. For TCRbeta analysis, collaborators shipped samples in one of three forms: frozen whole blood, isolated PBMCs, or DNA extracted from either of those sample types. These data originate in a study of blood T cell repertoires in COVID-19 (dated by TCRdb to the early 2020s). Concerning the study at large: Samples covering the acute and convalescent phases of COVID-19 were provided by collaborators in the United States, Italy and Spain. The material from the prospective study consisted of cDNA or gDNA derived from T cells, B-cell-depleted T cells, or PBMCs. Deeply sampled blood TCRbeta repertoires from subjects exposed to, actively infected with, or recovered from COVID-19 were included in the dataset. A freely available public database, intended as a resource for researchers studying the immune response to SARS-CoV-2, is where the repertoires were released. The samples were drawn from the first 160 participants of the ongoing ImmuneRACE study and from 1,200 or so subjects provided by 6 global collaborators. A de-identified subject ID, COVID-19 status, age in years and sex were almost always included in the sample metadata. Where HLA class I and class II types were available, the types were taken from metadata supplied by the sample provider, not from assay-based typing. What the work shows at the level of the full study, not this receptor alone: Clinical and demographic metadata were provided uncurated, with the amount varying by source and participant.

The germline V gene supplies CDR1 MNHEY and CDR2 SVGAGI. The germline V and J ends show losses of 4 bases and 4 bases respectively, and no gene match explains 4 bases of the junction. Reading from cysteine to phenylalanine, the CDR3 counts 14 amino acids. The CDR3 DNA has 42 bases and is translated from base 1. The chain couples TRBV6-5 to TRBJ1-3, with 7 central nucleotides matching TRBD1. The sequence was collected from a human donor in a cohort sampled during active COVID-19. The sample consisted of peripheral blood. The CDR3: CASSSTGAGNTIYF. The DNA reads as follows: TGTGCCAGCAGTTCTACAGGGGCCGGAAACACCATATATTTT.